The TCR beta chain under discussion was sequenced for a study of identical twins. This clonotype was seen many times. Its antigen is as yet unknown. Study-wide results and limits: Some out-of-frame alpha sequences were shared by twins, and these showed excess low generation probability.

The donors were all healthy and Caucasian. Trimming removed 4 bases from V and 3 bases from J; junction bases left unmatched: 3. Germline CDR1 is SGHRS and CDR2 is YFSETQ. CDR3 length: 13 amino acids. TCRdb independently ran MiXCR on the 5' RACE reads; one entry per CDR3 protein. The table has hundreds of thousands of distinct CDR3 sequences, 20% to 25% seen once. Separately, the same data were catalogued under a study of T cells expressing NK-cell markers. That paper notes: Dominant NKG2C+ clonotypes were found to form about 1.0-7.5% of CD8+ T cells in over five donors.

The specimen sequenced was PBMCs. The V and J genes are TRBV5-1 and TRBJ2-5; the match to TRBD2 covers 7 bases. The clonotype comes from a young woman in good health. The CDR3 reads CASSDLAEETQYF. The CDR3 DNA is TGCGCCAGCAGCGACCTAGCGGAAGAGACCCAGTACTTC. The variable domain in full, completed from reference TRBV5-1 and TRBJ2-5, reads KAGVTQTPRYLIKTRGQQVTLSCSPISGHRSVSWYQQTPGQGLQFLFEYFSETQRNKGNFPGRFSGRQFSNSRSEMNVSTLELGDSALYLCASSDLAEETQYFGPGTRLLVL.